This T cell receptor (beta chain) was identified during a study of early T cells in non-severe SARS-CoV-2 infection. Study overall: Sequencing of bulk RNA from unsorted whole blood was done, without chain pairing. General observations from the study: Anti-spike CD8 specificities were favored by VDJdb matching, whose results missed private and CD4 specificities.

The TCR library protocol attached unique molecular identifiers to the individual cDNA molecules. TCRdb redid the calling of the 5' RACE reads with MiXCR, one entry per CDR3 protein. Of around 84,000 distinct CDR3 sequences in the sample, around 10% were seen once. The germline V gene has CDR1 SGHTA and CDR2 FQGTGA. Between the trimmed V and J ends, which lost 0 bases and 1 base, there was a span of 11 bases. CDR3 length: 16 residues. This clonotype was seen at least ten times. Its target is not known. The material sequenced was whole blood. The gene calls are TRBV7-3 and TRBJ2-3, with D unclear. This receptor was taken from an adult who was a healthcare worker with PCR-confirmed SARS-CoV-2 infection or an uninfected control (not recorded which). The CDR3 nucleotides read TGTGCCAGCAGCTTAACAGCCGGCATTGGCACAGATACGCAGTATTTT. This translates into CASSLTAGIGTDTQYF.